This T cell receptor (beta chain) was observed in a study of cytomegalovirus exposure and HLA in healthy donors. The CDR3 is 16 residues long. Germline loops: CDR1 WSHSY, CDR2 SAAADI. Trimming shortened V by 3 bases and J by 4 bases, and 15 bases separated the two germline ends. PCR employed 60 Vbeta and 13 Jbeta primers. Original data processing: An analysis that came later counted tens of millions of unique TCR beta chains, around 12 million shared. The assay was immunoSEQ multiplex PCR, and TCRdb's table has in-frame clones only and misses some. Clone size and the V and J calls come from that table; the DNA yielded D and trimming. The data hold tens of thousands of clones, with around 80% observed a single time.

The receptor was derived from a man between 50 and 59 years old in good health and CMV-seronegative. V usage is TRBV10-2 and J usage is TRBJ1-4; D might be TRBD1 (6 bases). The sequenced sample was PBMCs. CDR3 region: CASSDPRDTHNEKLFF. The CDR3 DNA sequence: TGCGCCAGCAGTGACCCCCGGGACACGCATAATGAAAAACTGTTTTTT.